This entry lists 32 T cell receptor beta chains sequenced from one sample in a study of T cells after yellow fever vaccination. Using its own MiXCR run on the 5' RACE reads, TCRdb lists one record per CDR3 protein. This table has over 300,000 distinct CDR3 sequences, around 4% appearing once. This sample comprised PBMCs, obtained on the day of the yellow fever booster vaccination. The receptor set was obtained from a man younger than 30 who received the YFV17D yellow fever vaccine.

The CDR3 loop is CASRSTDSYNEQFF. For the CDR3, the DNA is TGTGCCAGCAGATCGACGGACTCCTACAATGAGCAGTTCTTC. This chain connects TRBV6-2 or TRBV6-3 to TRBJ2-1; D gene unclear. The germline gives CDR1 MNHEY, CDR2 SVGEGT. This CDR3 has 14 amino acids. Trimming left V 6 bases short and J 0 bases short, with 9 bases between.

This clonotype has a count of ten or more. The chain links TRBV6-5 to TRBJ2-5; tentatively, D is TRBD1 (6 bases). Germline CDR1 is MNHEY and CDR2 is SVGAGI. The CDR3 spans 15 residues. With 2 bases removed from V and 5 bases from J, the gap between germline ends came to 15 bases. This CDR3 reads CASSYVGATGETQYF. CDR3 in DNA: TGTGCCAGCAGTTACGTAGGGGCCACAGGGGAGACCCAGTACTTC.

This clonotype has at least ten counts. The chain is built from TRBV5-1 and TRBJ2-7; TRBD1 matches 9 bases. CDR3 length equals 13 residues. In germline, CDR1 is SGHRS, CDR2 YFSETQ. V shed 5 bases, J shed 4 bases, and the junction held 4 bases outside the gene matches. CDR3 sequence (DNA): TGCGCCAGCAGACGGACAGGGGAGTACGAGCAGTACTTC. This translates into CASRRTGEYEQYF.

This clonotype was detected many times. This chain joins TRBV7-3 and TRBJ2-1; 10 bases are a match to TRBD1. The V gene's germline CDR1 is SGHTA and CDR2 FQGTGA. The CDR3 has 13 amino acids. The V gene end was trimmed by 8 bases and the J gene end by 6 bases; junction bases not matched to a gene: 4. The CDR3 nucleotides are TGTGCCAGCGGACAGGGGGGAGTCAATGAGCAGTTCTTC. It specifies CASGQGGVNEQFF.

This clonotype was seen a handful of times. This chain connects TRBV24-1 to TRBJ2-7; 10 bases are a match to TRBD2. In germline, CDR1 is KGHDR, CDR2 SFDVKD. J was trimmed by 2 bases and V by 7 bases; bases with no gene match: 13. CDR3 length: 17 amino acids. CDR3 nucleotide sequence: TGTGCCACCAGCTCGGCTAGCGGGGGTTCGGAAACCTACGAGCAGTACTTC. Its protein is CATSSASGGSETYEQYF.

The chain is built from TRBV29-1 and TRBJ2-3; a possible D gene is TRBD2 (6 bases). The CDR3 runs to 16 residues. Deletions cut 5 bases from V and 0 bases from J, with 18 bases between. CDR1 SQVTM and CDR2 ANQGSEA come from the germline V gene. The CDR3 protein is CSVKYSGGTSTDTQYF. CDR3 DNA: TGCAGCGTTAAATACTCGGGCGGGACTAGCACAGATACGCAGTATTTT.

In its sample, this clonotype was seen many times. J is TRBJ1-1 and V is TRBV7-2; D remains ambiguous. The CDR3 sequence is 11 residues long. Germline V CDR1 and CDR2: SGHTA, FQGNSA. V was clipped by 3 bases and J by 11 bases, with 10 bases between them. DNA of the CDR3: TGTGCCAGCAGCTTCGGGGTCTCGGCTTTCTTT. It is translated as CASSFGVSAFF.

V gene TRBV7-3 combines with J gene TRBJ2-6; D gene unclear. The CDR3 totals 15 residues. Germline-derived CDR1 and CDR2 are SGHTA and FQGTGA. V was trimmed by 3 bases and J by 2 bases, leaving 8 bases between them. The CDR3 sequence is CASSFPAAGANVLTF. CDR3 in DNA: TGTGCCAGCAGCTTCCCCGCCGCTGGGGCCAACGTCCTGACTTTC.

In its sample, this clonotype was seen many times. This chain uses TRBV5-1 with TRBJ2-7; D may be TRBD1 or TRBD2 (5 bases each). The ends were cut back, 1 base at V and 5 bases at J, with 13 bases in the middle. Germline CDR1 and CDR2: SGHRS and YFSETQ. The CDR3 has 14 residues. In nucleotides, the CDR3 is TGCGCCAGCAGCTTGCTTCAGGTGGGGGACGAGCAGTACTTC. Protein product: CASSLLQVGDEQYF.

This clonotype was picked up many times. The rearrangement uses TRBV20-1 and TRBJ2-7; D uncertain. CDR3 size: 12 residues. The germline CDR1 and CDR2 sequences are DFQATT and SNEGSKA (reference sequence). Trimming stripped 0 bases from V and 2 bases from J, with 5 bases between. In nucleotides, the CDR3 is TGCAGTGCTAGAGATTTTACCTACGAGCAGTACTTC. Encoded protein: CSARDFTYEQYF.

V and J are TRBV5-6 and TRBJ1-1; 8 nucleotides match TRBD1. Germline V gene lookup returns CDR1 SGHDT and CDR2 YYEEEE. After removal of 2 bases from V and 7 bases from J, the junction contained 7 bases not matched to a gene. This CDR3 region has 14 residues. For the CDR3, the DNA is TGTGCCAGCAGCTTCGGGACAGGAGGTTATGAAGCTTTCTTT. Protein product: CASSFGTGGYEAFF.

A few counts support this clonotype. The chain joins TRBV7-2 to TRBJ2-7; 10 bases match TRBD2. The V gene end was trimmed by 6 bases and the J gene end by 3 bases; junction bases not matched to a gene: 8. This CDR3 is 15 amino acids long. Per germline, CDR1 SGHTA and CDR2 FQGNSA. The CDR3 region has the DNA TGTGCCAGCAGATTTAGTAGCGGGGGGTTCTACGAGCAGTACTTC. It codes for CASRFSSGGFYEQYF.

This clonotype was seen many times. The chain combines TRBV4-1 with TRBJ2-5; possibly TRBD1 for D (5 bases). Trimming took 0 bases from V and 0 from J, leaving 8 bases between them. CDR3 length: 15 amino acids. Germline CDR1 is MGHRA and CDR2 is YSYEKL. CDR3 region: CASSQEGRYQETQYF. The CDR3 DNA is TGCGCCAGCAGCCAAGAGGGGCGGTACCAAGAGACCCAGTACTTC.

The genes are TRBV6-2 or TRBV6-3 and TRBJ2-7; maybe TRBD2 (6 bases). The CDR3 totals 14 residues. The V end lost 5 bases, the J end lost 1 base, and 12 bases lay between the germline ends. Germline values: CDR1 MNHEY, CDR2 SVGEGT. The CDR3: CASSGRLGSYEQYV. The CDR3 bases are TGTGCCAGCAGTGGGAGGTTAGGATCCTACGAGCAGTACGTC.

In the case of this clonotype: A much larger clone differs from this one at a single base, so this may be a read error. The V gene is TRBV7-3, the J gene TRBJ2-1; 7 nucleotides align to TRBD2. The trim removed 11 bases at V and 12 bases at J, leaving 4 bases unmatched. This CDR3 has 9 residues. Looked up from germline, CDR1 is SGHTA and CDR2 is FQGTGA. The CDR3 DNA sequence: TGTGCCCCTGCGGGGGTGCAGTTCTTC. This gives the protein CAPAGVQFF. Based on the CDR3 plus reference TRBV7-3 and TRBJ2-1, the full variable domain is GAGVSQTPSNKVTEKGKYVELRCDPISGHTALYWYRQSLGQGPEFLIYFQGTGAADDSGLPNDRFFAVRPEGSVSTLKIQRTERGDSAVYLCAPAGVQFFGPGTRLTVL.

The gene calls are TRBV15 and TRBJ2-5; 7 positions agree with TRBD2. Germline V gene sequence: CDR1 LNHNV, CDR2 YYDKDF (reference sequence). J was trimmed by 2 bases and V by 3 bases; bases with no gene match: 6. The CDR3 is 15 residues long. DNA for the CDR3: TGTGCCACCAGCAGGCGGGGGTCTAATCAAGAGACCCAGTACTTC. Translating it yields CATSRRGSNQETQYF.

This clonotype was picked up a small number of times. The CDR3 here is CATHVTGDQETQYF. In DNA, the CDR3 is TGTGCCACCCACGTGACAGGGGACCAAGAGACCCAGTACTTC. The genes are TRBV25-1 and TRBJ2-5, with 8 bases matching TRBD1. CDR3 size: 14 residues. The V and J ends lost 10 bases and 0 bases, in that order; junction bases with no gene match: 7. The V gene's germline CDR1 is MGHDK and CDR2 SYGVNS.

J is TRBJ2-7 and V is TRBV12-3 or TRBV12-4, with D unresolved. This CDR3 has 13 amino acids. With 4 bases removed from V and 2 bases from J, the gap between germline ends came to 9 bases. CDR3 sequence: CASSSPEAYEQYV. The DNA of the CDR3 is TGTGCCAGCAGTTCCCCCGAGGCCTACGAGCAGTACGTC.

This clonotype was counted a few times. V and J are TRBV12-3 or TRBV12-4 and TRBJ1-2; TRBD1 might be the D (6 bases). Trimming took 5 bases from V and 5 from J, leaving 15 bases between them. The CDR3 totals 14 residues. CDR3 region: CASSLTGIRYGYTF. For the CDR3, the DNA is TGTGCCAGCAGTCTCACAGGGATTCGGTATGGCTACACCTTC.

This clonotype has just a few counts. The J gene is TRBJ1-2, the V gene TRBV28; TRBD1 agrees at 8 bases. The CDR3 runs to 14 residues. Germline V CDR1 and CDR2: MDHEN, SYDVKM. Losses at the gene ends were 4 bases for V and 10 bases for J; bases not matched to a gene: 11. CDR3 amino acids: CASSSPGTGGYYTF. In DNA, the CDR3 is TGTGCCAGCAGTTCCCCTGGGACAGGAGGTTACTACACCTTC.

At least ten counts were recorded for this clonotype. The chain recombines TRBV5-1 with TRBJ1-3, with 10 bases lining up with TRBD1. This CDR3 region has 17 residues. J was trimmed by 0 bases and V by 6 bases; bases with no gene match: 9. Germline values: CDR1 SGHRS, CDR2 YFSETQ. The CDR3, as DNA: TGCGCCAGCACCTCCGGGACAGGGGACCTCTCTGGAAACACCATATATTTT. Translation: CASTSGTGDLSGNTIYF.

This clonotype was counted at least ten times. This rearrangement joins TRBV7-9 to TRBJ1-1; the D gene is possibly TRBD1 (6 bases). The germline CDR1 and CDR2 sequences are SEHNR and FQNEAQ (reference sequence). The CDR3 length is 12 residues. Between the trimmed V and J ends, which lost 1 base and 10 bases, there was a span of 10 bases. CDR3 coding DNA: TGTGCCAGCAGCTTAGGGGGGCCCGGAGCTTTCTTT. It codes for CASSLGGPGAFF. The full variable domain, with the rest looked up from reference TRBV7-9 and TRBJ1-1, is DTGVSQNPRHKITKRGQNVTFRCDPISEHNRLYWYRQTLGQGPEFLTYFQNEAQLEKSRLLSDRFSAERPKGSFSTLEIQRTEQGDSAMYLCASSLGGPGAFFGQGTRLTVV.

The table lists this clonotype with a few counts. J is TRBJ1-4 and V is TRBV15, with D perhaps matching TRBD1 (5 bases). Germline V CDR1 and CDR2: LNHNV, YYDKDF (reference sequence). This CDR3 contains 17 residues. V lost 1 base, J lost 4 bases, and 16 bases lay in between. CDR3 loop: CATSRVRGGFGNEKLFF. CDR3 nucleotides: TGTGCCACCAGCAGAGTTCGGGGGGGGTTCGGTAATGAAAAACTGTTTTTT.

V gene TRBV6-6 combines with J gene TRBJ2-1, with D possibly being TRBD1 (6 bases). Per the germline V gene, CDR1 is MNHNY and CDR2 is SVGAGI (reference sequence). This CDR3 spans 15 amino acids. Between the trimmed V and J ends, which lost 6 bases and 6 bases, there was a span of 18 bases. The CDR3 bases are TGTGCCAGCAGCCTTACACAGGGCCCGGGCAATGAGCAGTTCTTC. This codes for CASSLTQGPGNEQFF.

The table lists this clonotype with a few counts. The rearrangement joins TRBV28 to TRBJ2-5; D perhaps matches TRBD1 (6 bases). The CDR3 length is 14 residues. Trimming cost V 11 bases and J 3 bases, with 19 bases left between them. Germline V gene data show CDR1 as MDHEN and CDR2 as SYDVKM. The CDR3 spells CASAEGGRKETQYF. The CDR3 DNA follows: TGTGCCTCAGCAGAAGGGGGACGCAAAGAGACCCAGTACTTC.

Many counts were recorded for this clonotype. CDR3 coding DNA: TGCGCCAGCAGCCTCCCCGCGGGGGGGCACGATGAGCAGTTCTTC. Protein: CASSLPAGGHDEQFF. This rearrangement joins TRBV5-1 to TRBJ2-1; 9 nucleotides match TRBD2. The CDR3 extends over 15 amino acids. Germline CDR1 is SGHRS and CDR2 is YFSETQ. J lost 8 bases, V lost 4 bases, and 10 bases had no gene match.

The CDR3 DNA follows: TGTGCCAGCGGTAAACGGGCAGTTCCCCCCTACAATGAGCAGTTCTTC. Protein sequence: CASGKRAVPPYNEQFF. The rearrangement joins TRBV6-2 or TRBV6-3 to TRBJ2-1; D unresolved. Between the trimmed V and J ends, which lost 8 bases and 2 bases, there was a span of 19 bases. The CDR3 spans 16 residues. Germline V gene sequence: CDR1 MNHEY, CDR2 SVGEGT.

This clonotype came up many times. V and J are TRBV7-3 and TRBJ2-6; either TRBD1 or TRBD2 may fit D (5 bases each). The germline V gene has CDR1 SGHTA and CDR2 FQGTGA. Deletions cut 0 bases from V and 2 bases from J, with 8 bases between. CDR3 length: 16 residues. CDR3 nucleotide sequence: TGTGCCAGCAGCTTAACGGTGGGGGCTGGGGCCAACGTCCTGACTTTC. Translating gives CASSLTVGAGANVLTF. Looking up the rest from reference TRBV7-3 and TRBJ2-6 gives the full variable domain: GAGVSQTPSNKVTEKGKYVELRCDPISGHTALYWYRQSLGQGPEFLIYFQGTGAADDSGLPNDRFFAVRPEGSVSTLKIQRTERGDSAVYLCASSLTVGAGANVLTFGAGSRLTVL.

The chain employs TRBV4-1 and TRBJ1-2, with TRBD1 identical over 9 bases. Trimming cost V 3 bases and J 5 bases; bases outside gene matches: 7. This CDR3 comprises 15 residues. Germline V lookup: CDR1 MGHRA, CDR2 YSYEKL. In DNA, the CDR3 is TGCGCCAGCAGCCATGGACAGGGGACGGGGTATGGCTACACCTTC. Translating it yields CASSHGQGTGYGYTF.

This clonotype was detected many times. The chain is built from TRBV29-1 and TRBJ2-2; 7 bases fit TRBD2. The junction had 11 bases not matched to a gene; V was cut back by 6 bases and J by 7 bases. Looked up from germline, CDR1 is SQVTM and CDR2 is ANQGSEA. This CDR3 has 14 amino acids. The CDR3 sequence is CSVGRLASDGELFF. The CDR3 region has the DNA TGCAGCGTGGGGCGACTAGCCTCGGACGGGGAGCTGTTTTTT.

This clonotype was detected only a few times. The gene calls are TRBV4-1 and TRBJ2-5; TRBD2 agrees at 7 bases. CDR3 size: 16 residues. V dropped 1 base and J dropped 4; count of bases not matched to a gene: 9. Germline V lookup: CDR1 MGHRA, CDR2 YSYEKL. In nucleotides, the CDR3 is TGCGCCAGCAGCCAAGTAGGGACTAACGTCCTAGAGACCCAGTACTTC. Protein product: CASSQVGTNVLETQYF.

V and J are TRBV6-5 and TRBJ2-7, with unresolved D. Trimming left V 2 bases short and J 7 bases short, with 15 bases between. Germline CDR1 reads MNHEY; CDR2 reads SVGAGI. This CDR3 region has 14 residues. CDR3 protein: CASSYDQNHREQYV. CDR3 nucleotides: TGTGCCAGCAGTTACGATCAGAACCACCGGGAGCAGTACGTC.